This TCR beta chain originates from a study of Tregs in tolerant kidney transplant recipients. Assay used: immunoSEQ multiplex PCR; TCRdb lists only in-frame clones, some missing. The sample has 55,000 to 80,000 clones; roughly 98% are singletons. Study results and caveats: For some patients, primers changed over time, blocking nucleotide-level comparison.

A word on this clone: What it recognizes is unknown.

The CDR3 sequence is 14 residues long. Per germline, CDR1 SNHLY and CDR2 FYNNEI. Trimming stripped 0 bases from V and 5 bases from J, with 8 bases between. The source is a human donor who received a combined kidney and bone marrow transplant. The rearrangement joins TRBV2 to TRBJ1-5; a possible D gene is TRBD1 (6 bases). Sequenced here: Tregs from blood, sampled before the transplant. This CDR3 reads CASSEARGDQPQHF. The CDR3 DNA is TGTGCCAGCAGTGAAGCCAGGGGTGATCAGCCCCAGCATTTT.